This entry describes one T cell receptor (beta chain). Its antigen remains unknown. This table comes from immunoSEQ multiplex PCR, and its TCRdb copy is limited to in-frame clones, with some not included. Here the sample spans 800,000 to 1,200,000 clones, approximately 80% being singletons. The V and J ends lost 3 bases and 5 bases, in that order; junction bases with no gene match: 6. This CDR3 has 15 amino acids. Germline CDR1 MNHNS, CDR2 SASEGT. The data originate from a study of shared clonotypes between healthy human individuals. Study-level points and caveats: Some clonotypes were shared by all four sorted-subset donors, while others were not shared. The non-shared ones had lower generation probabilities than the shared ones.

The V gene is TRBV6-1, the J gene TRBJ2-1, with 8 bases fitting TRBD1. This clonotype was sampled from a man between 18 and 29 years old in good health. Some clones in this sample may be carry-over from other donors' samples. The sample comprised memory CD4+ T cells from PBMCs. Subset described: CD45RA-negative fraction. The CDR3 here is CASSEQDRVNNEQFF. DNA for the CDR3: TGTGCCAGCAGTGAGCAGGACAGGGTCAACAATGAGCAGTTCTTC.